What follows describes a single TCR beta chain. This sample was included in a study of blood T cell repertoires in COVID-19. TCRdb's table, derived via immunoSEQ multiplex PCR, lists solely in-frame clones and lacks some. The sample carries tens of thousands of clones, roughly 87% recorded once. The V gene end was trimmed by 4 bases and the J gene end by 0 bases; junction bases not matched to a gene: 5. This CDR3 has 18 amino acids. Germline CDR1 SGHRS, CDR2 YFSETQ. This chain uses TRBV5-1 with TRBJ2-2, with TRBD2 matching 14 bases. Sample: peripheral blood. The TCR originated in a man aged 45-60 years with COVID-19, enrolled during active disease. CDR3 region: CASSPGTSGGSNTGELFF. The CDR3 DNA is TGCGCCAGCAGCCCAGGGACTAGCGGGGGCTCGAACACCGGGGAGCTGTTTTTT.